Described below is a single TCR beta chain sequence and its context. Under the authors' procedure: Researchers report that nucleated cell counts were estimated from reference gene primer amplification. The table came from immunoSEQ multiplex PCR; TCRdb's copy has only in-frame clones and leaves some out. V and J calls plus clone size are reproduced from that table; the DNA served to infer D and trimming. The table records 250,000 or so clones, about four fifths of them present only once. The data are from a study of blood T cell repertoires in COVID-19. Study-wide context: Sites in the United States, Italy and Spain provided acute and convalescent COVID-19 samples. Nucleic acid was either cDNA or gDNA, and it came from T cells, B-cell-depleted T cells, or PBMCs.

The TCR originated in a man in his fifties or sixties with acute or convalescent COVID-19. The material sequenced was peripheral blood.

The CDR3 nucleotides read TGTGCCAGCTCACCACGTCCTAGCCACACCTACGAGCAGTACTTC. Translating it yields CASSPRPSHTYEQYF. V is TRBV18 and J is TRBJ2-7; tentatively, D is TRBD2 (5 bases). The CDR3 totals 15 residues. CDR1 and CDR2 from the germline V gene are KGHSH and LQKENI. Trimming took off 1 base at V and 2 bases at J, with 12 bases between the two ends.